The clone carrying this T cell receptor beta chain showed up just a few times. The antigen remains unidentified. The data were taken from a study of long-term antiretroviral therapy in people with HIV. CDR3 length: 13 residues. Germline V gene data show CDR1 as LNHDA and CDR2 as SQIVND (reference sequence). V was trimmed by 10 bases and J by 7 bases, leaving 14 bases between them. immunoSEQ v3.0 was run at survey level. Generated by immunoSEQ multiplex PCR, the TCRdb table keeps only in-frame clones and is missing some. The sample yields fewer than 30,000 clones, around 84% seen once. Whole-study findings and limits: HIV repertoires covered narrower CDR3 length ranges than controls did.

This chain links TRBV19 with TRBJ1-6; perhaps TRBD1 as D (5 bases). The sample consisted of unsorted PBMCs, taken 0.8 years after starting antiretroviral therapy. The TCR comes from a woman in her 30s with HIV. The CDR3 nucleotides read TGTGCCACACGCGGGGGGACCAATTCACCCCTCCACTTT. Amino acid sequence: CATRGGTNSPLHF.